The 4 T cell receptor beta chains below all came from one sample that was sequenced in a study of blood T cells in healthy people across ages. A second PCR, run for about 6 to 11 cycles, used a sample-barcoded 5' primer plus a J-beta primer mix. TCRdb used MiXCR to reprocess the 5' RACE reads, holding one entry per CDR3 protein. The repertoire has 650,000 to 1,000,000 distinct CDR3 sequences, around 34% of them found once; the top ten carry approximately 13%. Sequenced input: blood. The receptors stem from a man aged 18 to 29 in good health.

This clonotype was detected ten times or more. The chain couples TRBV12-3 or TRBV12-4 to TRBJ2-3, with a possible D match to TRBD1 (6 bases). The CDR3 covers 14 residues. V was shortened by 5 bases and J by 3 bases, with 12 bases between the two germline ends. As DNA, the CDR3 is TGTGCCAGCAGTCTACAGGGAGAGACAGATACGCAGTATTTT. Translated, it gives CASSLQGETDTQYF.

The V gene is TRBV2, the J gene TRBJ2-3; no reliable D call. The V end was cut by 6 bases, the J end by 8 bases, with 12 bases between. This CDR3 comprises 12 residues. CDR1 SNHLY and CDR2 FYNNEI come from the germline V gene. As DNA, the CDR3 is TGTGCCAGCAGCCTCTCGGACCCTACGCAGTATTTT. Translation: CASSLSDPTQYF.

This clonotype was recorded at least ten times. The rearrangement links TRBV4-1 to TRBJ1-2, with TRBD1 identical over 7 bases. The V segment lost 0 bases and the J segment 2 bases; nucleotides outside the gene matches: 9. This CDR3 is built from 17 residues. Germline CDR1 MGHRA, CDR2 YSYEKL. Here the CDR3 DNA reads TGCGCCAGCAGCCAAGAGGGACAGCGAGATCTCAACTATGGCTACACCTTC. Translation: CASSQEGQRDLNYGYTF.

This chain links TRBV27 with TRBJ2-5; the D gene could be TRBD1 or TRBD2 (6 bases each). V lost 6 bases, J lost 2 bases, and 13 bases lay in between. The CDR3 length is 14 residues. From germline, CDR1 is MNHEY and CDR2 SMNVEV (reference sequence). The CDR3: CASSTGTSQETQYF. The CDR3 DNA follows: TGTGCCAGCAGCACAGGGACTTCTCAAGAGACCCAGTACTTC.